This record covers a single T cell receptor (beta chain). This entry belongs to a study of T cell responses to AZD1222 COVID-19 vaccine. Profiling relied on immunoSEQ multiplex PCR, and the TCRdb table lists in-frame clones only, not all of them. Of about 120,000 clones in the sample, 70% to 90% were seen once. The sequenced sample was peripheral blood, obtained on day 0 of AZD1222 vaccination. This sequence originates from an adult in good health.

The chain's CDR3 is CASSGWTYGELFF. The CDR3 bases are TGTGCCAGCAGTGGATGGACATACGGGGAGCTGTTTTTT. The chain combines TRBV6-2 or TRBV6-3 with TRBJ2-2, with TRBD1 as a possible D gene (5 bases). The CDR3 contains 13 residues. V gave up 5 bases and J gave up 7 bases, with 11 bases separating them. In germline, CDR1 is MNHEY, CDR2 SVGEGT.